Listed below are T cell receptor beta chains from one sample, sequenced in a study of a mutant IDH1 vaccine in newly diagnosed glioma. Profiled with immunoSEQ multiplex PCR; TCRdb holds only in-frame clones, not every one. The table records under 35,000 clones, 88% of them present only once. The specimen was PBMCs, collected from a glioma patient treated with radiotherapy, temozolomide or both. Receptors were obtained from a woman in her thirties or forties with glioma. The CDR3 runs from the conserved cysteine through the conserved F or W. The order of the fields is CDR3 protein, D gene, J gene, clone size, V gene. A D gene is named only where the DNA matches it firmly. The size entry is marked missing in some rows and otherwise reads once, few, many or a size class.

CDR3aa: CAWMVGSGTEAFF; d_gene: .; j_gene: TRBJ1-1; abundance: .; v_gene: TRBV30
CDR3aa: CASRGAGNHGYTF; d_gene: .; j_gene: TRBJ1-2; abundance: .; v_gene: TRBV19
CDR3aa: CASSSGDRGLPGELFF; d_gene: TRBD1; j_gene: TRBJ2-2; abundance: .; v_gene: TRBV5-1
CDR3aa: CASSVRPRQVSGNTIYF; d_gene: .; j_gene: TRBJ1-3; abundance: once; v_gene: TRBV5-1
CDR3aa: CAISETLTSDSTDTQYF; d_gene: TRBD2; j_gene: TRBJ2-3; abundance: once; v_gene: TRBV10-3
CDR3aa: CASSLEGRGTGELFF; d_gene: TRBD2; j_gene: TRBJ2-2; abundance: .; v_gene: TRBV7-8
CDR3aa: CASSLPSNQNTEAFF; d_gene: .; j_gene: TRBJ1-1; abundance: .; v_gene: TRBV4-1
CDR3aa: CASSSGLAGVYEQYF; d_gene: TRBD2; j_gene: TRBJ2-7; abundance: .; v_gene: TRBV5-1
CDR3aa: CASSGVMSGSRWNTQYF; d_gene: .; j_gene: TRBJ2-3; abundance: .; v_gene: TRBV9
CDR3aa: CASSQGSGELFF; d_gene: .; j_gene: TRBJ2-2; abundance: .; v_gene: TRBV10-1
CDR3aa: CASSLGGTTDTQYF; d_gene: .; j_gene: TRBJ2-3; abundance: .; v_gene: TRBV7-9
CDR3aa: CAWSTGDETQYF; d_gene: .; j_gene: TRBJ2-5; abundance: .; v_gene: TRBV30
CDR3aa: CSARTSGSFYF; d_gene: TRBD2; j_gene: TRBJ2-3; abundance: .; v_gene: TRBV20-1
CDR3aa: CASSSTGFPLSGANVLTF; d_gene: .; j_gene: TRBJ2-6; abundance: .; v_gene: TRBV28
CDR3aa: CASSWKVGGLSTDTQYF; d_gene: TRBD1; j_gene: TRBJ2-3; abundance: once; v_gene: TRBV5-1
CDR3aa: CASSFGANQPQHF; d_gene: .; j_gene: TRBJ1-5; abundance: .; v_gene: TRBV7-9
CDR3aa: CASSNHRDRGSGYTF; d_gene: TRBD1; j_gene: TRBJ1-2; abundance: .; v_gene: TRBV27
CDR3aa: CASSLEGAGGPTDTQYF; d_gene: .; j_gene: TRBJ2-3; abundance: .; v_gene: TRBV7-2
CDR3aa: CASSPLGRGRGETQYF; d_gene: .; j_gene: TRBJ2-5; abundance: .; v_gene: TRBV4-1